This TCR beta chain was captured in a study of coeliac disease. General observations from the study: Lower clonality than controls marked TRB and TRG repertoires from active celiac intraepithelial and lamina propria samples.

This clone has a single count. The antigen is undetermined. The germline V gene encodes CDR1 ENHRY and CDR2 SYGVKD. The CDR3 contains 13 residues. Trimming cost V 10 bases and J 4 bases, with 15 bases left between them. Sequenced by immunoSEQ multiplex PCR; TCRdb stores in-frame clones only, minus some. Among roughly 4,600 clones listed, around 79% were seen once. What was sequenced was lamina propria lymphocytes from the gut. The receptor was isolated from a woman under 30 with active celiac disease. This sequence joins TRBV10-3 and TRBJ2-3; D might be TRBD2 (6 bases). This chain's CDR3 is CATSRRGADTQYF. The CDR3 bases are TGTGCCACCAGCCGGAGGGGAGCAGATACGCAGTATTTT.